A single sample is the source of the 5 T cell receptor beta chains below, sequenced in a study of blood T cell repertoires in COVID-19. Sequencing was performed with immunoSEQ multiplex PCR; in TCRdb, only in-frame clones are kept and a portion is missing. The sample has 40,000 to 55,000 clones; 85% to 90% are singletons. The sequencing input was peripheral blood. The receptor set was obtained from a human donor in a cohort sampled during active COVID-19.

The chain uses TRBV7-3 and TRBJ2-1; 9 positions agree with TRBD1. The CDR3 has 12 residues. V lost 5 bases and J lost 10; bases outside the gene matches: 3. CDR1 SGHTA and CDR2 FQGTGA come from the germline V gene. The DNA for the CDR3 is TGTGCCAGCAGCACAGGGACAGGGGAGCAGTTCTTC. It codes for CASSTGTGEQFF. The full variable domain, in which reference TRBV7-3 and TRBJ2-1 provide the parts outside the CDR3, is GAGVSQTPSNKVTEKGKYVELRCDPISGHTALYWYRQSLGQGPEFLIYFQGTGAADDSGLPNDRFFAVRPEGSVSTLKIQRTERGDSAVYLCASSTGTGEQFFGPGTRLTVL.

The chain uses TRBV7-8 and TRBJ1-1, with D maybe TRBD1 (5 bases). CDR3 length: 12 residues. Germline V gene data show CDR1 as SGHVS and CDR2 as FQNEAQ. V lost 5 bases, J lost 7 bases, and 11 bases lay in between. CDR3 sequence (DNA): TGTGCCAGCAGCCCCGGGGGTGATGAAGCTTTCTTT. Translation gives CASSPGGDEAFF. Looking up the rest from reference TRBV7-8 and TRBJ1-1 gives the full variable domain: GAGVSQSPRYKVAKRGQDVALRCDPISGHVSLFWYQQALGQGPEFLTYFQNEAQLDKSGLPSDRFFAERPEGSVSTLKIQRTQQEDSAVYLCASSPGGDEAFFGQGTRLTVV.

J is TRBJ1-1 and V is TRBV6-4; D is undetermined. This CDR3 is 13 amino acids long. The V end was cut by 5 bases, the J end by 5 bases, with 12 bases between. CDR1 is MRHNA, CDR2 SNTAGT, per germline. The CDR3, as DNA: TGTGCCAGCAGTCCCCAGGATGGGACTGAAGCTTTCTTT. It encodes CASSPQDGTEAFF.

The CDR3 region has the DNA TGTGCCAGCAGTGAATATGGAGGCGGGGGGCGATGGCAGTTCTTC. Encoded protein: CASSEYGGGGRWQFF. The genes are TRBV25-1 and TRBJ2-1; 8 bases are a match to TRBD2. Unmatched junction bases numbered 10, after V lost 0 bases and J lost 12 bases. Germline V gene sequence: CDR1 MGHDK, CDR2 SYGVNS. CDR3 length: 15 amino acids.

The gene calls are TRBV10-3 and TRBJ2-3; TRBD2 aligns across 9 bases. With 3 bases clipped from V and 6 bases from J, the junction kept 7 bases outside the gene matches. This CDR3 has 15 residues. The germline CDR1 and CDR2 sequences are ENHRY and SYGVKD. CDR3 in amino acids: CAISDPAGGRDTQYF. In DNA, the CDR3 is TGTGCCATCAGTGATCCAGCGGGGGGCCGGGATACGCAGTATTTT.